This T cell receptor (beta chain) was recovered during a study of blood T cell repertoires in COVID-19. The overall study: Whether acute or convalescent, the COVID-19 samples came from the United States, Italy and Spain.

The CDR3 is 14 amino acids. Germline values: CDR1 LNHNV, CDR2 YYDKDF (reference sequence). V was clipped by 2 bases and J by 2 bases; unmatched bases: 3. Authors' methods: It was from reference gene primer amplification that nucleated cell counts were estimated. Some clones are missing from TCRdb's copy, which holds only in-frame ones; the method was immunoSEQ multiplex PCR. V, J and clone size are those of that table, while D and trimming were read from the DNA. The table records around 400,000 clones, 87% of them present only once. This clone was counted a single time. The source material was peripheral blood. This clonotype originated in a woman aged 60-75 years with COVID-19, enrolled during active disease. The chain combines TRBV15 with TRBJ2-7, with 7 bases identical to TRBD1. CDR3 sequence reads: CATSRRQGPYEQYF. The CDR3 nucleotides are TGTGCCACCAGCAGACGACAGGGTCCCTACGAGCAGTACTTC.